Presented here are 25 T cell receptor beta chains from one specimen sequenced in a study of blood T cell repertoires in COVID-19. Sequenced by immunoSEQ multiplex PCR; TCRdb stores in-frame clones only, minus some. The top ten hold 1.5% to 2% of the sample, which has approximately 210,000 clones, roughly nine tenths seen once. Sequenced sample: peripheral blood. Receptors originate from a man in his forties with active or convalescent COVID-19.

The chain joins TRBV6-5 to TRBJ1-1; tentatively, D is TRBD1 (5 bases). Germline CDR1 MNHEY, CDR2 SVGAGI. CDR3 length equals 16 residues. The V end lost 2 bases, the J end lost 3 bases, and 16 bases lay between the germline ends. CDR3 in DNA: TGTGCCAGCAGTTACCGGGTATTGAAAGGGGACACTGAAGCTTTCTTT. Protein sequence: CASSYRVLKGDTEAFF.

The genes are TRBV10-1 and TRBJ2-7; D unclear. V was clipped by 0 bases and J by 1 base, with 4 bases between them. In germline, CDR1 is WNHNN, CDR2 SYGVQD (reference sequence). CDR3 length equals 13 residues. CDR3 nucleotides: TGCGCCAGCAGTGAGTCCCAATCCTACGAGCAGTACTTC. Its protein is CASSESQSYEQYF.

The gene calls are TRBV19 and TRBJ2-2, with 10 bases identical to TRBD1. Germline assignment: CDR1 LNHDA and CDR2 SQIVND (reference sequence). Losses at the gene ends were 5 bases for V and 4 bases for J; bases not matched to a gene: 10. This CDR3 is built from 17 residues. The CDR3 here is CASSPPTGGARTGELFF. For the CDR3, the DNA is TGTGCCAGTAGTCCCCCGACAGGGGGCGCGCGCACCGGGGAGCTGTTTTTT. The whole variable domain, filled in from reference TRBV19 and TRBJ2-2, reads DGGITQSPKYLFRKEGQNVTLSCEQNLNHDAMYWYRQDPGQGLRLIYYSQIVNDFQKGDIAEGYSVSREKKESFPLTVTSAQKNPTAFYLCASSPPTGGARTGELFFGEGSRLTVL.

The CDR3: CASSLDASEAFF. The CDR3 DNA reads TGTGCCAGCAGCTTGGACGCATCGGAGGCTTTCTTT. The V gene is TRBV5-6, the J gene TRBJ1-1; D not certain. Trimming removed 0 bases from V and 11 bases from J, with 11 bases in between. Germline lookup yields CDR1 SGHDT and CDR2 YYEEEE. The CDR3 is made up of 12 amino acids.

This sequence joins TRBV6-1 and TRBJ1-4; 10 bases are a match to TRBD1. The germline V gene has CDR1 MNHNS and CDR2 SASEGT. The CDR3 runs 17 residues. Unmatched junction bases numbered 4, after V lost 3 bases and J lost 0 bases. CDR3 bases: TGTGCCAGCAGTGATGGACAGGGGGGAGCAACTAATGAAAAACTGTTTTTT. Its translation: CASSDGQGGATNEKLFF.

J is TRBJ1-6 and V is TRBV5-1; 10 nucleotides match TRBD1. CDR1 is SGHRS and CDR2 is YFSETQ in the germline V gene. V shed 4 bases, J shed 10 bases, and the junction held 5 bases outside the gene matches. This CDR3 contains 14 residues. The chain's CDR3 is CASSGGQGRSPLHF. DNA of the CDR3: TGCGCCAGCAGCGGGGGACAGGGGAGATCACCCCTCCACTTT.

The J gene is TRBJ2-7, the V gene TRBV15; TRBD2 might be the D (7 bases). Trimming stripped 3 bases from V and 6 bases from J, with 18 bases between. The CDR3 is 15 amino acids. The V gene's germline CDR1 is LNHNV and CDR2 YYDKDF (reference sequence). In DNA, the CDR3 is TGTGCCACCAGCAGGTGGGGCCGGGGGGCAAGCGAGCAGTACTTC. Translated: CATSRWGRGASEQYF.

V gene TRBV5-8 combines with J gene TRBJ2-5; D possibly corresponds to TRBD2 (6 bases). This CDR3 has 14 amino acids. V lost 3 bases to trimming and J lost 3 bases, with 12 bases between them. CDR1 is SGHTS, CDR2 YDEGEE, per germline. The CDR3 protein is CASSWRVGKETQYF. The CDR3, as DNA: TGTGCCAGCAGCTGGAGGGTAGGGAAAGAGACCCAGTACTTC.

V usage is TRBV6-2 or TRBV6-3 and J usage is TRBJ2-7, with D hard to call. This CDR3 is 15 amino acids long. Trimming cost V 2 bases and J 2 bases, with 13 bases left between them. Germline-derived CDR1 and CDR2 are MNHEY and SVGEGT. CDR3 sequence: CASSYDSAHTYEQYF. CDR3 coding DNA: TGTGCCAGCAGTTACGACTCAGCCCATACCTACGAGCAGTACTTC.

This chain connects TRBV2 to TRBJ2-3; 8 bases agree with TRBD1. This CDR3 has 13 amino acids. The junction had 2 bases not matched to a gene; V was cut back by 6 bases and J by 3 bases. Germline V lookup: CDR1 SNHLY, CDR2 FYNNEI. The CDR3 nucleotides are TGTGCCAGCAGGACAGGGGAAACAGATACGCAGTATTTT. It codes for CASRTGETDTQYF.

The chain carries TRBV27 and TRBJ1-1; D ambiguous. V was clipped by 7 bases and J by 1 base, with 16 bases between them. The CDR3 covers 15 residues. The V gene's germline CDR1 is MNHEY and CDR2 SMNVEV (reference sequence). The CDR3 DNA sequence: TGTGCCAGCAAAGGCGGTCCGAGGCAGAACACTGAAGCTTTCTTT. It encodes CASKGGPRQNTEAFF.

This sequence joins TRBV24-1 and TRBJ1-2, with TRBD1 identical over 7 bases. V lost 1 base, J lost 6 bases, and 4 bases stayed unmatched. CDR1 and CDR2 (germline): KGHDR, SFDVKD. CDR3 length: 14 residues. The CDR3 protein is CATSDFLGGDGYTF. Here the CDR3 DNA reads TGTGCCACCAGTGATTTTCTAGGGGGCGATGGCTACACCTTC.

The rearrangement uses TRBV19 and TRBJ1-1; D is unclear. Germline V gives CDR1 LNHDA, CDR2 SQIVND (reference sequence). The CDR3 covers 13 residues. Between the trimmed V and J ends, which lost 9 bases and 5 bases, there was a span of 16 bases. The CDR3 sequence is CASSSLFRTEAFF. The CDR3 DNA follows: TGTGCCAGCTCCTCGCTTTTTCGGACTGAAGCTTTCTTT.

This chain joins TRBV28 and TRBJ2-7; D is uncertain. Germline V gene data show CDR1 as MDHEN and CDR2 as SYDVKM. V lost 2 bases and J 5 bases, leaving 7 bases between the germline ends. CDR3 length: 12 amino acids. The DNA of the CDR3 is TGTGCCAGCAGTTTACCTACGAACGAGCAGTACTTC. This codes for CASSLPTNEQYF.

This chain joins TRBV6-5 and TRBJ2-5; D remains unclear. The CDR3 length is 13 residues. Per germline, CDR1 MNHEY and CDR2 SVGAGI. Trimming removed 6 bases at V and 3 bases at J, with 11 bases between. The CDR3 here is CASRSRQKETQYF. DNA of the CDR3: TGTGCCAGCAGGAGTCGACAAAAAGAGACCCAGTACTTC.

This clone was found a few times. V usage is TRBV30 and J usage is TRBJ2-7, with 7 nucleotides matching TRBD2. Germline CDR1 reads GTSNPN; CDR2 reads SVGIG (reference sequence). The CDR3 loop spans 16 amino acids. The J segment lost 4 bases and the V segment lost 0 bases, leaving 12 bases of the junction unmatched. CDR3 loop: CAWSVREIIGRYEQYF. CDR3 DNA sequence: TGTGCCTGGAGTGTGAGGGAGATCATCGGGAGGTACGAGCAGTACTTC.

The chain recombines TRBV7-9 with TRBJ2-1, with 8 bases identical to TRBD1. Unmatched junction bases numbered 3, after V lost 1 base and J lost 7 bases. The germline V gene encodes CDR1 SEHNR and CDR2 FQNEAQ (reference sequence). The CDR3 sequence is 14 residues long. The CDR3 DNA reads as TGTGCCAGCAGCTTAGACAGGGGGGTTAATGAGCAGTTCTTC. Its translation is CASSLDRGVNEQFF.

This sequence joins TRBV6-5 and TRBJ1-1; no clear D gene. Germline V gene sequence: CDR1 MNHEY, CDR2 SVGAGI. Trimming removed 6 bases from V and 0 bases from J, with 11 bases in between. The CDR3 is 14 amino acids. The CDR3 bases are TGTGCCAGCAGACAAACAGCCATGAACACTGAAGCTTTCTTT. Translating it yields CASRQTAMNTEAFF.

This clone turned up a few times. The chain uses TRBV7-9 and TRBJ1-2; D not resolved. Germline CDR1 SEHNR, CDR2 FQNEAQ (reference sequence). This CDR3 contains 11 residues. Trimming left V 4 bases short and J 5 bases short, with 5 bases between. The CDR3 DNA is TGTGCCAGCAGCTACGGTTATGGCTACACCTTC. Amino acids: CASSYGYGYTF.

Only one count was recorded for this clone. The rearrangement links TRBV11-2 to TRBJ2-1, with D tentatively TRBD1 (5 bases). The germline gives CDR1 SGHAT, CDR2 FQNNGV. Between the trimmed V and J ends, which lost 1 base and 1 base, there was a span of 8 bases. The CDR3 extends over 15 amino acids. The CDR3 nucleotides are TGTGCCAGCAGCTTAGCGTCAGGGTCCTACAATGAGCAGTTCTTC. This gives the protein CASSLASGSYNEQFF.

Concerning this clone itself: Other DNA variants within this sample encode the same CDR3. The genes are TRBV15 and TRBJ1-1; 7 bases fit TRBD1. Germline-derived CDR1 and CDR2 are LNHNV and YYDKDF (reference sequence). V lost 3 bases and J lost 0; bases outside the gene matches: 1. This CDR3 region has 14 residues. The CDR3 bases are TGTGCCACCAGCAGGGACAGGTTGAACACTGAAGCTTTCTTT. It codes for CATSRDRLNTEAFF.

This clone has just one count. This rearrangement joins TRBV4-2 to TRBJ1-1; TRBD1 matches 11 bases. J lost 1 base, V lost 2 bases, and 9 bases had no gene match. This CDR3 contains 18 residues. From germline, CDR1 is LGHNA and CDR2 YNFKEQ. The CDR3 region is CASSQRGTGGLKNTEAFF. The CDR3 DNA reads TGTGCCAGCAGCCAAAGGGGGACAGGGGGTCTGAAGAACACTGAAGCTTTCTTT.

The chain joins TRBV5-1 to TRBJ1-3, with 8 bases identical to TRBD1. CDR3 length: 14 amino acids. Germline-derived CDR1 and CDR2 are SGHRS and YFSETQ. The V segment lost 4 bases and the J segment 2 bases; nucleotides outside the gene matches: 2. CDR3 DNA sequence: TGCGCCAGCAGCATACAGGGGGCTGGAAACACCATATATTTT. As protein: CASSIQGAGNTIYF.

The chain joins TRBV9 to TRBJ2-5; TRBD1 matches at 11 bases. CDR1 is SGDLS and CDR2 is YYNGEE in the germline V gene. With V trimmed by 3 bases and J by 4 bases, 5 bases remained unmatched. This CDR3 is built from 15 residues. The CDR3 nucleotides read TGTGCCAGCAGCGCTACCGGGACAGGGGGAGAGACCCAGTACTTC. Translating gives CASSATGTGGETQYF.

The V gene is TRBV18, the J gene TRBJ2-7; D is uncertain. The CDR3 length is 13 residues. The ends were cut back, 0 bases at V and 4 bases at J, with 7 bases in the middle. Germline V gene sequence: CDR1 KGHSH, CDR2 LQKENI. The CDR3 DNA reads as TGTGCCAGCTCACCACCGGAGCGATACGAGCAGTACTTC. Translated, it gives CASSPPERYEQYF. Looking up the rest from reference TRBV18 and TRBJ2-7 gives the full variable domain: NAGVMQNPRHLVRRRGQEARLRCSPMKGHSHVYWYRQLPEEGLKFMVYLQKENIIDESGMPKERFSAEFPKEGPSILRIQQVVRGDSAAYFCASSPPERYEQYFGPGTRLTVT.